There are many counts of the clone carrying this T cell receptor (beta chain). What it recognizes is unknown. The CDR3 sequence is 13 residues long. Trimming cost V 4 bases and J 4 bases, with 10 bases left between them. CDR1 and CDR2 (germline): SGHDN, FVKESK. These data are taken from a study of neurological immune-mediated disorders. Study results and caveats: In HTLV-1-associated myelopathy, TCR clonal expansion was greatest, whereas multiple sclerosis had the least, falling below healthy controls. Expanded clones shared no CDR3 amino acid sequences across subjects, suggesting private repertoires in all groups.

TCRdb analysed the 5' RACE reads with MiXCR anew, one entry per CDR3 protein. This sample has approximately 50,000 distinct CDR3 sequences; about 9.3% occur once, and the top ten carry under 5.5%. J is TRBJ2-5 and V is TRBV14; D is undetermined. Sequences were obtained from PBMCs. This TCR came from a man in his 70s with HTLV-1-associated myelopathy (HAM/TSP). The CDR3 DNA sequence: TGTGCCAGCAGCCCGATGGGGATAGAGACCCAGTACTTC. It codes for CASSPMGIETQYF.